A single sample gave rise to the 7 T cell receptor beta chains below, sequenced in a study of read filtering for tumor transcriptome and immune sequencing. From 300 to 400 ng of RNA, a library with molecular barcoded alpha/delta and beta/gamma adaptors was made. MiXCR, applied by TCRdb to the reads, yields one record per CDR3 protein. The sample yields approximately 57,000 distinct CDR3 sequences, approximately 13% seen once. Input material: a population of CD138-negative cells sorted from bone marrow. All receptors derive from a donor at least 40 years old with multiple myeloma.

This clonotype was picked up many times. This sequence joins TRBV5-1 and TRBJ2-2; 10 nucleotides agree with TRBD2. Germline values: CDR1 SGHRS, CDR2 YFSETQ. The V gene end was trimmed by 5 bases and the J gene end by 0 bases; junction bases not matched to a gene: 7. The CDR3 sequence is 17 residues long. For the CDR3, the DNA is TGCGCCAGCAGAGGGGGACTAGCGACCTCGAACACCGGGGAGCTGTTTTTT. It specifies CASRGGLATSNTGELFF.

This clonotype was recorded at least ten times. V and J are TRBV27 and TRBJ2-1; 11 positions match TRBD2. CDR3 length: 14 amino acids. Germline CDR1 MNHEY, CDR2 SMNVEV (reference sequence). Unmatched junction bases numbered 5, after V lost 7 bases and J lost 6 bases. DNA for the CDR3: TGTGCCAGCATTAGACTAGCGGGATCCAATGAGCAGTTCTTC. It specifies CASIRLAGSNEQFF.

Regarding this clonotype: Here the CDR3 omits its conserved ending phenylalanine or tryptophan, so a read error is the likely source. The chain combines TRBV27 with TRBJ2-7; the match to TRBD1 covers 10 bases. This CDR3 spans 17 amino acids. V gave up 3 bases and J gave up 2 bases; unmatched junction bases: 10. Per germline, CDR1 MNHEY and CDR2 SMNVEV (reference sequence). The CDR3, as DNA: TGTGCCAGCAGTTTGAAGAGGCCGGGACAGGGGCCCTACGAGCAGTACTCC. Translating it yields CASSLKRPGQGPYEQYS.

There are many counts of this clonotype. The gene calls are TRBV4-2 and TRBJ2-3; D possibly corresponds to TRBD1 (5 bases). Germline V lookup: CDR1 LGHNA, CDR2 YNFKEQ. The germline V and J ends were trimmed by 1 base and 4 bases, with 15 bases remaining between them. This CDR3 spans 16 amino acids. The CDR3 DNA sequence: TGTGCCAGCAGCCAAGTTGGTGGGGCCGGTGCAGATACGCAGTATTTT. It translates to CASSQVGGAGADTQYF.

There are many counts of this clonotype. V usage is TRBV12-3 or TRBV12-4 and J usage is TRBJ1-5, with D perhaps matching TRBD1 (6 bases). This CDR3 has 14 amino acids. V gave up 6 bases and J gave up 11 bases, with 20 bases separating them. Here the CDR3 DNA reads TGTGCCAGCAGCCACAGGTCCGGGCCAGGGGCCCAGCATTTT. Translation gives CASSHRSGPGAQHF.

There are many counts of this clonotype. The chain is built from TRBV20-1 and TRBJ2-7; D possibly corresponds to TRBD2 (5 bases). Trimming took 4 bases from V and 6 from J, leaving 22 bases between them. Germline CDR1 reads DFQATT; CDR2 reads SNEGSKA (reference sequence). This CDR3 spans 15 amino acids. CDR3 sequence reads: CSAITAWGETREQYF. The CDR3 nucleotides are TGCAGTGCTATCACCGCATGGGGAGAAACACGCGAGCAGTACTTC.

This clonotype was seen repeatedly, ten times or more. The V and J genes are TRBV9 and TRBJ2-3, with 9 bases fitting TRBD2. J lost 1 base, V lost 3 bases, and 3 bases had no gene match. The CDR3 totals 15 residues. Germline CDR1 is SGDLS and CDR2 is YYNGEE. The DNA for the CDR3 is TGTGCCAGCAGCGGCCGGACTAGCGGCACAGATACGCAGTATTTT. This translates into CASSGRTSGTDTQYF.